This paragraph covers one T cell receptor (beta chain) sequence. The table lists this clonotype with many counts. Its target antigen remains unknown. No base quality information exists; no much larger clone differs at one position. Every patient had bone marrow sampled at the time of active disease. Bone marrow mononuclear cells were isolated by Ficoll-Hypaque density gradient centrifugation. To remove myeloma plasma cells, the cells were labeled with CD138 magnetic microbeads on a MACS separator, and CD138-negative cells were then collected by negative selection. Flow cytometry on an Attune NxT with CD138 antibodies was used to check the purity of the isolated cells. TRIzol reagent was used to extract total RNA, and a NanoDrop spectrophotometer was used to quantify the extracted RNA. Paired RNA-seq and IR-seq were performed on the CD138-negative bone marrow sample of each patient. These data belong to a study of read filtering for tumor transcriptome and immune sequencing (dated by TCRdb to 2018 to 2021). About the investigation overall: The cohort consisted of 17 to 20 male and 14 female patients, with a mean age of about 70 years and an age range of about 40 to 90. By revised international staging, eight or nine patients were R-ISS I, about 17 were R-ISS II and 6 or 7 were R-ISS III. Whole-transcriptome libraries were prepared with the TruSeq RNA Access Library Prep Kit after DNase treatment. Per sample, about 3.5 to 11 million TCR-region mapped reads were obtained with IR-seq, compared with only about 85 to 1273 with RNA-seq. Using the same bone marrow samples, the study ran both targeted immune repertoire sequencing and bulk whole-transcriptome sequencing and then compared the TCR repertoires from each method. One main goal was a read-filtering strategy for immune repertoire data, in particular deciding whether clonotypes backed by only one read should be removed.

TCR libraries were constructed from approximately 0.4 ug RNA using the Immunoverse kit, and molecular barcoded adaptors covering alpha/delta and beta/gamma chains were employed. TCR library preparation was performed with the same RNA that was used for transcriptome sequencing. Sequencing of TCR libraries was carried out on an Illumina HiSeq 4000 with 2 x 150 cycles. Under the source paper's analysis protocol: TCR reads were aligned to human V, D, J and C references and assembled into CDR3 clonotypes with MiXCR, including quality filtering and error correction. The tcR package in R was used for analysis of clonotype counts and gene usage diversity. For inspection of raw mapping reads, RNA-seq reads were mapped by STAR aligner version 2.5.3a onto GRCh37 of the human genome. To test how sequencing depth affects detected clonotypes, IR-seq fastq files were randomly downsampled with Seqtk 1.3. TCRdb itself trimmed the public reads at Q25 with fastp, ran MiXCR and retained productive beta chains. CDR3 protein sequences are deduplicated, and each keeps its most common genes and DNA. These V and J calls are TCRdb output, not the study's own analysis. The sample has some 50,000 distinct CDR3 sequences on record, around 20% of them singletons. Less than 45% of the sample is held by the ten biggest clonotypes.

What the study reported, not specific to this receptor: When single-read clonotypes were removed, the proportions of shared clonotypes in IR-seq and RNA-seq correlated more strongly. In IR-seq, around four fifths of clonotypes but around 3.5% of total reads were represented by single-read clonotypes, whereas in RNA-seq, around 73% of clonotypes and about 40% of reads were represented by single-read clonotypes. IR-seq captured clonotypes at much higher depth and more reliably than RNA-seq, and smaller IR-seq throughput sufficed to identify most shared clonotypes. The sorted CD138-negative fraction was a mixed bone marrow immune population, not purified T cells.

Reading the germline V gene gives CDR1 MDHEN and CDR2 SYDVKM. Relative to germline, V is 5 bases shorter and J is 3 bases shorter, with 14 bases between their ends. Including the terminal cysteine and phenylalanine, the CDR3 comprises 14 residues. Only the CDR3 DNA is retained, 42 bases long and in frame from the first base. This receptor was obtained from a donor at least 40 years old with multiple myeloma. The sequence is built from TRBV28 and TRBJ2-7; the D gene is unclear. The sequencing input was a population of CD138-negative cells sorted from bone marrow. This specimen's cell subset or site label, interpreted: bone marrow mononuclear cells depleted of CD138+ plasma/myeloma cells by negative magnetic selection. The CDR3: CASSNYQNLYEQYF. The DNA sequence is TGTGCCAGCAGTAACTACCAAAATCTCTACGAGCAGTACTTC.